These 20 T cell receptor beta chains share one sample of origin, sequenced in a study of cytomegalovirus exposure and HLA in healthy donors. 60 Vbeta and 13 Jbeta primers were used in PCR. Data came from immunoSEQ multiplex PCR; TCRdb stores just in-frame clones and leaves some out. The repertoire table contains about 65,000 clones. The sequencing sample was made of PBMCs. The receptors were gathered from a boy between 10 and 17 years old in good health and CMV-seronegative.

The V call is TRBV9, the J call TRBJ2-2; 10 positions agree with TRBD1. With 2 bases clipped from V and 4 bases from J, the junction kept 5 bases outside the gene matches. The CDR3 has 16 residues. The germline CDR1 and CDR2 sequences are SGDLS and YYNGEE. The CDR3 sequence: CASSVRGTGVTGELFF. Here the CDR3 DNA reads TGTGCCAGCAGCGTGAGAGGGACAGGGGTCACCGGGGAGCTGTTTTTT.

The chain employs TRBV2 and TRBJ1-1; TRBD1 aligns across 9 bases. The junction had 8 bases not matched to a gene; V was cut back by 8 bases and J by 10 bases. The CDR3 extends over 12 amino acids. The germline CDR1 and CDR2 sequences are SNHLY and FYNNEI. CDR3 sequence reads: CASLDRGGVAFF. The CDR3 bases are TGTGCCAGCCTGGACAGGGGAGGGGTAGCTTTCTTT.

The chain is built from TRBV7-9 and TRBJ2-3, with TRBD2 as a possible D gene (5 bases). Germline V lookup: CDR1 SEHNR, CDR2 FQNEAQ (reference sequence). The CDR3 is 15 amino acids. V shed 5 bases and J shed 1 base, with 13 bases lying between them. The CDR3: CASSRAALGTDTQYF. The CDR3 DNA follows: TGTGCCAGCAGCCGAGCGGCCCTCGGCACAGATACGCAGTATTTT.

This rearrangement joins TRBV6-6 to TRBJ1-3; D is possibly TRBD1 (5 bases). The CDR3 is made up of 14 amino acids. V gave up 10 bases and J gave up 0 bases, with 13 bases separating them. Per germline, CDR1 MNHNY and CDR2 SVGAGI (reference sequence). The CDR3 is CATGVSGSGNTIYF. In DNA, the CDR3 is TGTGCCACGGGGGTGAGCGGCTCTGGAAACACCATATATTTT.

The gene calls are TRBV6-5 and TRBJ1-1; D is uncertain. There are 13 residues in the CDR3. The V end was cut by 2 bases, the J end by 5 bases, with 9 bases between. Germline V gives CDR1 MNHEY, CDR2 SVGAGI. CDR3 sequence (DNA): TGTGCCAGCAGTTACGTTTCGAGGACTGAAGCTTTCTTT. Amino acid sequence: CASSYVSRTEAFF.

The rearrangement links TRBV6-4 to TRBJ2-1; 8 bases fit TRBD2. The CDR3 has 15 residues. After removal of 4 bases from V and 2 bases from J, the junction contained 4 bases not matched to a gene. CDR1 MRHNA and CDR2 SNTAGT come from the germline V gene. CDR3 bases: TGTGCCAGCAGTGTCCTGCGGGGGGCCTACAATGAGCAGTTCTTC. This sequence encodes CASSVLRGAYNEQFF.

The chain uses TRBV25-1 and TRBJ2-5; 11 bases align to TRBD2. V trimming: 6 bases; J trimming: 1 base; junction bases outside the gene matches: 4. Germline CDR1 MGHDK, CDR2 SYGVNS. The CDR3 totals 15 residues. This chain's CDR3 is CASRLTSGGQETQYF. The CDR3 bases are TGTGCCAGCAGACTTACTAGCGGGGGCCAAGAGACCCAGTACTTC.

The chain carries TRBV4-2 and TRBJ2-2; 9 positions agree with TRBD2. CDR3 length: 15 amino acids. The trim removed 5 bases at V and 4 bases at J, leaving 5 bases unmatched. Germline V lookup: CDR1 LGHNA, CDR2 YNFKEQ. The CDR3 nucleotides read TGTGCCAGCAGCTCGGGGACTAGCAGCACCGGGGAGCTGTTTTTT. Translating it yields CASSSGTSSTGELFF.

The chain links TRBV5-5 to TRBJ2-5, with a tentative D call TRBD1 (5 bases). In germline, CDR1 is SGHKS, CDR2 YYEKEE (reference sequence). CDR3 length: 15 amino acids. V was shortened by 3 bases and J by 1 base, with 13 bases between the two germline ends. CDR3 amino acids: CASSSLGALQETQYF. In DNA, the CDR3 is TGTGCCAGCAGCTCCCTTGGGGCCCTCCAAGAGACCCAGTACTTC.

The rearrangement links TRBV5-1 to TRBJ2-7; D might be TRBD1 (5 bases). There are 15 residues in the CDR3. CDR1 is SGHRS and CDR2 is YFSETQ in the germline V gene. The V gene lost 4 bases and the J gene lost 2 bases, with 16 bases spanning the gap. CDR3 nucleotides: TGCGCCAGCAGCCCGTCAGGGTTGAACGCCTACGAGCAGTACTTC. Amino acid sequence: CASSPSGLNAYEQYF. Full variable domain (outside the CDR3, taken from reference TRBV5-1 and TRBJ2-7): KAGVTQTPRYLIKTRGQQVTLSCSPISGHRSVSWYQQTPGQGLQFLFEYFSETQRNKGNFPGRFSGRQFSNSRSEMNVSTLELGDSALYLCASSPSGLNAYEQYFGPGTRLTVT.

The chain recombines TRBV12-1 with TRBJ2-3; the table assigns TRBD2, which was not confirmed against the DNA. TRBV12-1 represents a pseudogene. The CDR3 length is 16 residues. CDR3 loop: CASSFGLAGDSDTQYF. The DNA for the CDR3 is TGTGCCAGCAGTTTTGGACTAGCGGGAGACTCAGATACGCAGTATTTT.

The chain couples TRBV4-1 to TRBJ1-1; D may be TRBD1 (5 bases). The ends were cut back, 3 bases at V and 3 bases at J, with 11 bases in the middle. The CDR3 sequence is 14 residues long. CDR1 MGHRA and CDR2 YSYEKL come from the germline V gene. The CDR3 DNA follows: TGCGCCAGCAGCCACTTAGGGGAGGACACTGAAGCTTTCTTT. Amino acids: CASSHLGEDTEAFF.

This chain uses TRBV11-2 with TRBJ1-4, with D possibly TRBD1 on 5 matching bases. Germline V gene sequence: CDR1 SGHAT, CDR2 FQNNGV. The CDR3 totals 15 residues. The V end was cut by 4 bases, the J end by 7 bases, with 16 bases between. The CDR3 DNA reads as TGTGCCAGCAGCTCGCAGGGTGGCCTAGGTGAAAAACTGTTTTTT. This encodes CASSSQGGLGEKLFF.

The CDR3 sequence is CASISRTGSNEQYF. DNA for the CDR3: TGTGCCAGCATCTCTCGGACAGGGAGTAACGAGCAGTACTTC. The genes are TRBV6-1 and TRBJ2-5, with TRBD1 matching over 8 bases. The J call may be incorrect, as the DNA end agrees better with TRBJ2-7. The CDR3 is made up of 14 amino acids. CDR1 MNHNS and CDR2 SASEGT come from the germline V gene.

Remarks on this clone: Distinct nucleotide sequences in the sample also encode this CDR3. This sequence joins TRBV7-8 and TRBJ1-2; TRBD1 might be the D (6 bases). The CDR3 length is 15 residues. Germline loops: CDR1 SGHVS, CDR2 FQNEAQ. V lost 4 bases and J 2 bases, leaving 14 bases between the germline ends. CDR3 in amino acids: CASSSRYDRNYGYTF. DNA for the CDR3: TGTGCCAGCAGCTCCCGCTACGACAGGAACTATGGCTACACCTTC.

V is TRBV29-1 and J is TRBJ2-1; 11 positions agree with TRBD1. This CDR3 contains 13 residues. Trimming at V came to 7 bases and at J to 7 bases, leaving 6 bases not matched to a gene. Germline V gene data show CDR1 as SQVTM and CDR2 as ANQGSEA. Here the CDR3 reads CSGRDRGRNEQFF. The CDR3 DNA reads as TGCAGCGGTAGGGACAGGGGGAGGAATGAGCAGTTCTTC.

CDR3 DNA: TGTGCCAGCAGGGGGGCAGATAATTCACCCCTCCACTTT. Its translation is CASRGADNSPLHF. The V call is TRBV6-4, the J call TRBJ1-6, with D perhaps matching TRBD1 (6 bases). CDR3 size: 13 residues. Germline CDR1 is MRHNA and CDR2 is SNTAGT. Trimming took off 6 bases at V and 5 bases at J, with 8 bases between the two ends.

V gene TRBV6-1 combines with J gene TRBJ2-3; 7 nucleotides line up with TRBD2. The CDR3 consists of 12 residues. Trimming cost V 9 bases and J 5 bases; bases outside gene matches: 5. Germline values: CDR1 MNHNS, CDR2 SASEGT. The CDR3 nucleotides read TGTGCCAGTCCCGGGGGGATAGATACGCAGTATTTT. Its protein is CASPGGIDTQYF.

The chain uses TRBV5-6 and TRBJ2-5, with D maybe TRBD1 (5 bases). TRBJ2-7 matches the DNA end more closely, so the J call is doubtful. CDR1 and CDR2 (germline): SGHDT, YYEEEE. This CDR3 region has 13 residues. Here the CDR3 DNA reads TGTGCCAGCAGCTTTCAGGGTTACTACGAGCAGTACTTC. Its protein product is CASSFQGYYEQYF.

This chain uses TRBV7-3 with TRBJ2-1, with 9 bases lining up with TRBD2. The CDR3 length is 18 residues. Germline-derived CDR1 and CDR2 are SGHTA and FQGTGA. V was pared by 2 bases and J by 7 bases, with 15 bases of the junction left unmatched. The chain's CDR3 is CASSLGQLAGVGANEQFF. Written as DNA, the CDR3 is TGTGCCAGCAGCTTAGGACAATTAGCGGGAGTGGGGGCAAATGAGCAGTTCTTC.